This record looks at one T cell receptor (beta chain) sequence and its context. Its antigen is still unknown. This sample is part of a study of T cell responses to AZD1222 COVID-19 vaccine. The CDR3 runs 14 residues. The germline V gene has CDR1 MGHRA and CDR2 YSYEKL. J gave up 3 bases and V 4 bases, and 5 bases lay outside the gene matches. Study-level points and caveats: Rises in breadth and depth of Spike-specific TCRs came after two AZD1222 doses. Repertoire collection took place solely once the T cell response had peaked.

Using immunoSEQ multiplex PCR, the repertoire was profiled, and TCRdb retains in-frame clones only, with some absent. Of about 120,000 clones listed, 93% are singletons. The clonotype originates from an adult who received the AZD1222 COVID-19 vaccine. The sample consisted of peripheral blood, taken 28 days after the second AZD1222 dose. The V call is TRBV4-1, the J call TRBJ2-7, with 8 bases that match TRBD2. The CDR3, as DNA: TGCGCCAGCAGCCTTCGGGGGGGTAGCTACGAGCAGTACTTC. Amino acids: CASSLRGGSYEQYF.